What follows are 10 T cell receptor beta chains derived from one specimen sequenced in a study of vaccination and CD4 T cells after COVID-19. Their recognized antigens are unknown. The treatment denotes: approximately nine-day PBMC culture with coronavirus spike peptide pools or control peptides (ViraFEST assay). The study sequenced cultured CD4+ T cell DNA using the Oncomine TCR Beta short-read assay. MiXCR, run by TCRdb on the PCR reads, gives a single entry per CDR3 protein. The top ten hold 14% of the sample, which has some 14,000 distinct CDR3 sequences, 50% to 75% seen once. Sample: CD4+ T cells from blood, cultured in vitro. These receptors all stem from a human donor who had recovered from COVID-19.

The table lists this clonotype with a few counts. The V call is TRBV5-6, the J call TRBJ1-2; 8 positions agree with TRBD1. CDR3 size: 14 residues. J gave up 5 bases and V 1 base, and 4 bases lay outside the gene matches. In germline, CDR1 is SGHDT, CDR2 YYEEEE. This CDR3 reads CASSLLGQGYGYTF. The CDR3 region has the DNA TGTGCCAGCAGCTTGCTAGGACAGGGTTATGGCTACACCTTC. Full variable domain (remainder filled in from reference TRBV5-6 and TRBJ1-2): DAGVTQSPTHLIKTRGQQVTLRCSPKSGHDTVSWYQQALGQGPQFIFQYYEEEERQRGNFPDRFSGHQFPNYSSELNVNALLLGDSALYLCASSLLGQGYGYTFGSGTRLTVV.

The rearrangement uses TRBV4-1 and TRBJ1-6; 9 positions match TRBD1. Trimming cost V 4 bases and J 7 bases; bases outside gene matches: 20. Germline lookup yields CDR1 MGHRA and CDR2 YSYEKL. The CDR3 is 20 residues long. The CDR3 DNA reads TGCGCCAGCAGCCTCCGCACAACTGGCCGGGACAGGGTGGACAATTCACCCCTCCACTTT. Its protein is CASSLRTTGRDRVDNSPLHF.

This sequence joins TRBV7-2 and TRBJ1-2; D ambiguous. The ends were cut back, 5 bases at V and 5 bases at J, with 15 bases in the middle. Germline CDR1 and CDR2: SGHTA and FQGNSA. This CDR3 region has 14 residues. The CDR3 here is CASSPRAGKYGYTF. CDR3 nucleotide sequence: TGTGCCAGCAGCCCCCGTGCGGGGAAGTATGGCTACACCTTC.

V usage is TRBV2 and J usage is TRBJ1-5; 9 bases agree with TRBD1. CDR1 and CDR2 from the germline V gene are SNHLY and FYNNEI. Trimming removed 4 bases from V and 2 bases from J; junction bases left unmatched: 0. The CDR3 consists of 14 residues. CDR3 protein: CASSGDRGNQPQHF. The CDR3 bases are TGTGCCAGCAGTGGGGACAGGGGCAATCAGCCCCAGCATTTT.

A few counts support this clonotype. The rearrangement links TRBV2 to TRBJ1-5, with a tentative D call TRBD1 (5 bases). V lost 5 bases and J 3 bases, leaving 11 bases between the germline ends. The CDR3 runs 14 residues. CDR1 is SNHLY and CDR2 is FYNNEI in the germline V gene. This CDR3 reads CASSPDRNNQPQHF. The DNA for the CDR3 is TGTGCCAGCAGTCCTGACAGAAACAATCAGCCCCAGCATTTT.

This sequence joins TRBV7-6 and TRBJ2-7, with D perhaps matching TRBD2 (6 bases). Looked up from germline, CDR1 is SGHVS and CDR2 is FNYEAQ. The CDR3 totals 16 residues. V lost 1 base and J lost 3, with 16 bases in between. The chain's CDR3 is CASSLEAAGEDYEQYF. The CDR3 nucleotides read TGTGCCAGCAGCTTAGAGGCCGCCGGGGAGGACTACGAGCAGTACTTC.

DNA for the CDR3: TGTGCCAGCAGCCCCCCTTCGCGGCGGGAGAAGGCCGAGCAGTACTTC. Amino acids: CASSPPSRREKAEQYF. The chain recombines TRBV11-2 with TRBJ2-7; TRBD2 matches at 7 bases. CDR1 and CDR2 from the germline V gene are SGHAT and FQNNGV. V was pared by 5 bases and J by 6 bases, with 16 bases of the junction left unmatched. CDR3 size: 16 residues.

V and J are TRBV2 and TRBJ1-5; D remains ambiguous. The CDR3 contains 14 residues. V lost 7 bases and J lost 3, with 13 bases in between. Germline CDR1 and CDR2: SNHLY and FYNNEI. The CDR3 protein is CASMRSQNNQPQHF. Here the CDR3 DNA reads TGTGCCAGCATGAGGTCACAGAACAATCAGCCCCAGCATTTT. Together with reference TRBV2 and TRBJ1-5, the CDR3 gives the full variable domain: EPEVTQTPSHQVTQMGQEVILRCVPISNHLYFYWYRQILGQKVEFLVSFYNNEISEKSEIFDDQFSVERPDGSNFTLKIRSTKLEDSAMYFCASMRSQNNQPQHFGDGTRLSIL.

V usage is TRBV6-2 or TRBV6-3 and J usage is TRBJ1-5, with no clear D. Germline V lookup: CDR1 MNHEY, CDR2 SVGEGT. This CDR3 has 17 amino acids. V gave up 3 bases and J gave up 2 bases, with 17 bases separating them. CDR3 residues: CASSYSPRDGGNQPQHF. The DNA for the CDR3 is TGTGCCAGCAGTTATTCACCGAGAGACGGAGGCAATCAGCCCCAGCATTTT.

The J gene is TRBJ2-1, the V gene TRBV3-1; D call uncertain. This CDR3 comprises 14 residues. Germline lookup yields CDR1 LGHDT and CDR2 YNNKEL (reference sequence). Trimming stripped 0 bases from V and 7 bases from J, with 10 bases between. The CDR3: CASSQEVSGNEQFF. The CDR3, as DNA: TGTGCCAGCAGCCAAGAAGTGTCGGGTAATGAGCAGTTCTTC.